This TCR beta chain is drawn from a study of T cells after yellow fever vaccination. TCRdb reprocessed the 5' RACE reads with MiXCR, giving one entry per CDR3 protein. The sample carries some 300,000 distinct CDR3 sequences, roughly 8.3% recorded once. This CDR3 has 15 residues. Looked up from germline, CDR1 is SGHTA and CDR2 is FQGNSA. V was pared by 4 bases and J by 6 bases, with 4 bases of the junction left unmatched. This TCR derives from a man between 18 and 35 years old who received the YFV17D yellow fever vaccine. The sequences come from PBMCs, collected roughly seven weeks after the first yellow fever vaccination. The rearrangement joins TRBV7-2 to TRBJ2-2; TRBD1 aligns across 11 bases. The CDR3 DNA reads TGTGCCAGCAGCTGGGGACAGGGGGGCTCCGGGGAGCTGTTTTTT. It encodes CASSWGQGGSGELFF.